Sequencing of this T cell receptor beta chain was carried out in a study of Tregs in tolerant kidney transplant recipients. The wider study: Related graft donors supplied nonmyeloablative bone marrow transplants, and mixed chimerism was transient. Study-wide points: In tolerant patients, donor-specific Tregs outgrew total Tregs, suggesting antigen-driven expansion. Findings come from small patient numbers and require larger validation. This study did not directly address biological reproducibility.

Using immunoSEQ multiplex PCR, the repertoire was profiled, and TCRdb retains in-frame clones only, with some absent. This table holds tens of thousands of clones, roughly 88% found once. From germline, CDR1 is SGHRS and CDR2 YFSETQ. J was trimmed by 7 bases and V by 4 bases; bases with no gene match: 5. The CDR3 extends over 14 amino acids. Concerning this clone: Its antigen is currently unknown.

The receptor's source is a human donor who received a combined kidney and bone marrow transplant. Sequencing was performed on Tregs from blood, taken before the transplant. V is TRBV5-1 and J is TRBJ1-6; 7 nucleotides align to TRBD1. CDR3 region: CASSVDRENSPLHF. The CDR3 nucleotides are TGCGCCAGCAGCGTAGACAGGGAAAATTCACCCCTCCACTTT. Complete variable domain (other parts from reference TRBV5-1 and TRBJ1-6): KAGVTQTPRYLIKTRGQQVTLSCSPISGHRSVSWYQQTPGQGLQFLFEYFSETQRNKGNFPGRFSGRQFSNSRSEMNVSTLELGDSALYLCASSVDRENSPLHFGNGTRLTVT.